The clone carrying this TCR beta chain was recorded a few times. The data are from a study of response to subunit inactivated influenza vaccine. The CDR3 length is 14 residues. Deletions cut 1 base from V and 0 bases from J, with 6 bases between. From the RT-PCR reads, TCRdb called clonotypes with MiXCR, one entry per CDR3 protein. The sample carries 600,000 to 850,000 distinct CDR3 sequences, less than 15% recorded once. This rearrangement joins TRBV12-3 or TRBV12-4 to TRBJ1-1; D is undetermined. This sequence originates from a man between 50 and 59 years old who received an inactivated influenza vaccine. Sequencing used PBMCs from blood, obtained around two weeks before vaccination. This chain's CDR3 is CASSLGEVNTEAFF. In DNA form, the CDR3 reads TGTGCCAGCAGTTTAGGGGAGGTGAACACTGAAGCTTTCTTT.